This T cell receptor (beta chain) emerged from a study of shared clonotypes between healthy human individuals. Study-wide findings and caveats: Clonotype sharing among donors was thought likely to change with sequencing depth.

The count of this clone is one. Antigen: not known. This CDR3 spans 11 amino acids. The V end was cut by 6 bases, the J end by 2 bases, with 3 bases between. Germline loops: CDR1 MNHEY, CDR2 SMNVEV (reference sequence). Repertoires were generated with immunoSEQ multiplex PCR, while TCRdb's copy carries only in-frame clones and drops some. The sample includes about 1 million clones, around 76% seen only once; the top ten take 1.4%. The source of this sequence is a man between 18 and 29 years old in good health. The chain couples TRBV27 to TRBJ2-3; D remains ambiguous. Sample: memory CD4+ T cells sorted from blood. Subset: CD45RA-negative fraction. This CDR3 reads CASRATDTQYF. CDR3 DNA: TGTGCCAGCAGGGCCACAGATACGCAGTATTTT.